The clone carrying this T cell receptor beta chain was seen once. Antigen specificity is unknown. Because the CDR3 is missing its conserved closing phenylalanine or tryptophan, this is likely a read error. Looked up from germline, CDR1 is SGDLS and CDR2 is YYNGEE. The CDR3 has 15 residues. J gave up 1 base and V 3 bases, and 5 bases lay outside the gene matches. This record belongs to a study of response to subunit inactivated influenza vaccine. Points from the study as a whole: Authors suggested each seasonal influenza vaccination recruits few new T cells.

TCRdb reprocessed the RT-PCR reads with MiXCR, giving one entry per CDR3 protein. The table includes fewer than 600,000 distinct CDR3 sequences, approximately 7.3% detected once. The source was PBMCs from blood, collected about 24 months after vaccination. The TCR originated in a man between 45 and 75 years old who received an inactivated influenza vaccine. The gene calls are TRBV9 and TRBJ2-3; 7 positions match TRBD1. Here the CDR3 DNA reads TGTGCCAGCAGCGCAAACACAGGGGGCACAGATACGCAGTATTCT. Its translation is CASSANTGGTDTQYS.